This TCR beta chain emerged from a study of T cells in Graves' hyperthyroidism and ophthalmopathy. Study-level results: Onset of ophthalmopathy came a median roughly 6.4 months after the model predicted it.

V was shortened by 4 bases and J by 4 bases, with 21 bases between the two germline ends. From germline, CDR1 is SGDLS and CDR2 YYNGEE. This CDR3 comprises 17 residues. RNA transcripts served as the template for amplifying TCR beta CDR3 regions. In the first-round RT-PCR of the TCR CDR3, the HTBI primer set was used. TCRdb re-derived calls from the multiplex PCR reads in MiXCR, one entry per CDR3 protein. The sample lists hundreds of thousands of distinct CDR3 sequences; roughly a third were seen once. This clonotype showed up just a few times. What it binds is not known. Sequences were obtained from blood. This receptor was identified in a woman in her forties with Graves' hyperthyroidism. The V and J genes are TRBV9 and TRBJ1-5, with D unresolved. The CDR3 bases are TGTGCCAGCAGCCCCCGGCCAGTGCGCCGTCGGAATCAGCCCCAGCATTTT. Protein product: CASSPRPVRRRNQPQHF.